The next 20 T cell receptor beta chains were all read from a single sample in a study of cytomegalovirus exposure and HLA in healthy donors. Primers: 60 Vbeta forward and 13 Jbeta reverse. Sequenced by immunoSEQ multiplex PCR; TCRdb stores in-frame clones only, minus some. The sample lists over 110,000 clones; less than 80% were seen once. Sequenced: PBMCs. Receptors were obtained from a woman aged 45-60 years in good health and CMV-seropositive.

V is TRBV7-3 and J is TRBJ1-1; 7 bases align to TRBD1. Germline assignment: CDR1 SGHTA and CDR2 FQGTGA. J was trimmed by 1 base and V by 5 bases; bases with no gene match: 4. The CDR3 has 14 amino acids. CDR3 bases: TGTGCCAGCAGCGTCGCAGGGGGGAACACTGAAGCTTTCTTT. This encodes CASSVAGGNTEAFF.

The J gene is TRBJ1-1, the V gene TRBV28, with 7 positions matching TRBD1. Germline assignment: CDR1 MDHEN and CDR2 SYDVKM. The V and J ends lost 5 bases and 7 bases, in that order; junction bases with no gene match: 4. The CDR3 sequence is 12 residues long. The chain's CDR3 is CASSVGQIEAFF. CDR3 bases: TGTGCCAGCAGTGTGGGACAGATTGAAGCTTTCTTT. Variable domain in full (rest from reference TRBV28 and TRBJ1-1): DVKVTQSSRYLVKRTGEKVFLECVQDMDHENMFWYRQDPGLGLRLIYFSYDVKMKEKGDIPEGYSVSREKKERFSLILESASTNQTSMYLCASSVGQIEAFFGQGTRLTVV.

The CDR3 region has the DNA TGTGCCATCAGTGAGTCGGCAGGGGGCGGTTCACCCCTCCACTTT. It is translated as CAISESAGGGSPLHF. This rearrangement joins TRBV10-3 to TRBJ1-6, with 8 bases aligning to TRBD1. Germline trimming cut 0 bases from V and 9 bases from J; bases unmatched to any gene: 4. CDR3 length: 15 amino acids. The germline V gene encodes CDR1 ENHRY and CDR2 SYGVKD.

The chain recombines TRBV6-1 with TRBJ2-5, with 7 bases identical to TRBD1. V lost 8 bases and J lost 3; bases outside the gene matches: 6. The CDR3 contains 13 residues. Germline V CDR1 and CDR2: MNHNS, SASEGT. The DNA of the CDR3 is TGTGCCAGCCACAGGGGATTAGAAGAGACCCAGTACTTC. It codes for CASHRGLEETQYF.

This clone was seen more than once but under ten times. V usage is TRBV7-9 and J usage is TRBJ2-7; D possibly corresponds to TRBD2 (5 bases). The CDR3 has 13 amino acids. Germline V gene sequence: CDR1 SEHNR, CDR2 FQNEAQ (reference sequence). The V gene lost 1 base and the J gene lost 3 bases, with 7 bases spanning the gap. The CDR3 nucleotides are TGTGCCAGCAGCTTAGGGGAGAGCTACGAGCAGTACTTC. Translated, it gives CASSLGESYEQYF.

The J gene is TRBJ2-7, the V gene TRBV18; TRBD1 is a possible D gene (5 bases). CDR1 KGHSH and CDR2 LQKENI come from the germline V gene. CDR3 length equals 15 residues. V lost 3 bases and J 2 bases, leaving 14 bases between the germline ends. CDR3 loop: CASSPPVTGTYEQYF. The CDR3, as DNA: TGTGCCAGCTCACCCCCGGTCACAGGCACCTACGAGCAGTACTTC.

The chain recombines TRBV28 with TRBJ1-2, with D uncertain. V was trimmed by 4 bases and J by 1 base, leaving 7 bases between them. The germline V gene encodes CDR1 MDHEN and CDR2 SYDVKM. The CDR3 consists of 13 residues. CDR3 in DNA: TGTGCCAGCAGTTCCCCCAATAACTATGGCTACACCTTC. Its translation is CASSSPNNYGYTF.

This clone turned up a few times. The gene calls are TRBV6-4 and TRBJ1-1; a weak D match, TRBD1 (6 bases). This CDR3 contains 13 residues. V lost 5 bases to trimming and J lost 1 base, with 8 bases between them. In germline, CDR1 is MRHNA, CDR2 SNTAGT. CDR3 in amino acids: CASSIGGNTEAFF. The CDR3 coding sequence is TGTGCCAGCAGTATAGGGGGGAACACTGAAGCTTTCTTT.

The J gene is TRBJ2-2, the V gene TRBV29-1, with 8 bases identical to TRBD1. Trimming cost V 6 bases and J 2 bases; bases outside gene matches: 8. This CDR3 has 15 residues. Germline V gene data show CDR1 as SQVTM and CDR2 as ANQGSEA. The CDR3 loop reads CSVPRTGLNTGELFF. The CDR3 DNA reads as TGCAGCGTCCCCAGGACAGGGCTAAACACCGGGGAGCTGTTTTTT.

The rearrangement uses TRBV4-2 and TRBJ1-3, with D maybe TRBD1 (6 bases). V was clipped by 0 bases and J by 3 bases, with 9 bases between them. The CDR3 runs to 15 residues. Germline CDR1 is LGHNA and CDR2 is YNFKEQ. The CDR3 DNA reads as TGTGCCAGCAGCCAAGACAGGGGAGATGGAAACACCATATATTTT. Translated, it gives CASSQDRGDGNTIYF.

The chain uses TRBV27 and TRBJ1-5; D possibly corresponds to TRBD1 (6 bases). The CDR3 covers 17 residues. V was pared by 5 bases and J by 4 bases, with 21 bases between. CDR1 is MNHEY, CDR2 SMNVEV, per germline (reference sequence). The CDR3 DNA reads TGTGCCAGCAGTCTCCTTCCCTTGACAGGAGAGAATCAGCCCCAGCATTTT. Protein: CASSLLPLTGENQPQHF.

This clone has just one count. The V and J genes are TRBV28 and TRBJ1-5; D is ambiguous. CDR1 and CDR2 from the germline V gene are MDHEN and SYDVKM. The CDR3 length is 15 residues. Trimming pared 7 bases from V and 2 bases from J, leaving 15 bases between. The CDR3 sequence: CASMDHGRGNQPQHF. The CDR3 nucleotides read TGTGCCAGCATGGATCATGGGAGGGGCAATCAGCCCCAGCATTTT.

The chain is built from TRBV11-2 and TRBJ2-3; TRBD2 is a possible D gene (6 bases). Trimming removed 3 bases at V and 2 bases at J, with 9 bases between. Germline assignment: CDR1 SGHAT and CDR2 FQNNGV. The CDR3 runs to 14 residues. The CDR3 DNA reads TGTGCCAGCAGCTTCGGGACTCCCACAGATACGCAGTATTTT. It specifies CASSFGTPTDTQYF.

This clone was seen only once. CDR3 DNA: TGTGCCAGCAGCCGGGACAGGGGGCCTCATGAGCAGTTCTTC. It translates to CASSRDRGPHEQFF. This chain joins TRBV7-3 and TRBJ2-1; 12 bases line up with TRBD1. V gave up 5 bases and J gave up 8 bases; unmatched junction bases: 4. The germline V gene encodes CDR1 SGHTA and CDR2 FQGTGA. The CDR3 totals 14 residues.

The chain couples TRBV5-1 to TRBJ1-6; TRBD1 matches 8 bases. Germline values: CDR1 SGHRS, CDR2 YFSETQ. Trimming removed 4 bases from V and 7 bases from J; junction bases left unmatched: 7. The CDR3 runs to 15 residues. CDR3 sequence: CASSQDRVHNSPLHF. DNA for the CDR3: TGCGCCAGCAGCCAGGACAGGGTACACAATTCACCCCTCCACTTT.

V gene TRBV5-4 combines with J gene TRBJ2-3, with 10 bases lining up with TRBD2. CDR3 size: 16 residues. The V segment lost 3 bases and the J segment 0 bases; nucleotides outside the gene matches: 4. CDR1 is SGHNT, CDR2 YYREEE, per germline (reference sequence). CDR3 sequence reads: CASSYQRGGSTDTQYF. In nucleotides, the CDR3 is TGTGCCAGCAGCTACCAGCGGGGGGGAAGCACAGATACGCAGTATTTT.

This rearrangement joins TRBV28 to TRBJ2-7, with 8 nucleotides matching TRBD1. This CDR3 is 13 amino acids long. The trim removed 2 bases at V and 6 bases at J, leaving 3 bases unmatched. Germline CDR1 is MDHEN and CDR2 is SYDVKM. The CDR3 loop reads CASSLRTGLEQYF. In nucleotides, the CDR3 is TGTGCCAGCAGTTTACGGACAGGGCTCGAGCAGTACTTC.

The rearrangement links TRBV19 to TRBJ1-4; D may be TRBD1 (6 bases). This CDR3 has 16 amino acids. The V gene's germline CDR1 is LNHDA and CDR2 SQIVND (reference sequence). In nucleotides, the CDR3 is TGTGCTAGTGGATACAGGGTTTCGGCAACTAATGAAAAACTGTTTTTT. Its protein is CASGYRVSATNEKLFF.

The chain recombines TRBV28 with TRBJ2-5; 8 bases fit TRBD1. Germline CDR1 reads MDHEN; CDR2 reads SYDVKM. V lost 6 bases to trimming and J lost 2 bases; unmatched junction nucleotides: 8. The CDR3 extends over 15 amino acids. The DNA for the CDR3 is TGTGCCAGCAGCCCAGGGACAGGAATACAAGAGACCCAGTACTTC. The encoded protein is CASSPGTGIQETQYF.

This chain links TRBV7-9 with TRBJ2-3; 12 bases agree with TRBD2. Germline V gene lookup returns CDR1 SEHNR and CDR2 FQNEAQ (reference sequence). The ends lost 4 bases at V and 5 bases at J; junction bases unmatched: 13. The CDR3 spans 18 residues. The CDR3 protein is CASSYPTSGGPEGDTQYF. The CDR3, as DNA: TGTGCCAGCAGCTATCCGACTAGCGGGGGCCCAGAGGGAGATACGCAGTATTTT.